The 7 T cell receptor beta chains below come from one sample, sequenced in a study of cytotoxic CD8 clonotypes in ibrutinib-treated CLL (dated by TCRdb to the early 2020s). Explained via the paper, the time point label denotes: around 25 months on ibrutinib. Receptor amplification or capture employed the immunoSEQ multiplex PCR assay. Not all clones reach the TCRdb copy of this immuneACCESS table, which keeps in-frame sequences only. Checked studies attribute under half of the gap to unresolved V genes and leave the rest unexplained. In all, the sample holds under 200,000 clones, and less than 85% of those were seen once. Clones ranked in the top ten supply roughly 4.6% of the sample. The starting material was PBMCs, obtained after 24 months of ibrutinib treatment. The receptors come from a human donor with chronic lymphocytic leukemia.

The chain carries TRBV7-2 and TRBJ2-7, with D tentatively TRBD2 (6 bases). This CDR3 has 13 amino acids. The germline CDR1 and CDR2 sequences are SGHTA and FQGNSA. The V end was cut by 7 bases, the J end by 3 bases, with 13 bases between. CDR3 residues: CASTSGGYYEQYF. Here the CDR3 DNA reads TGTGCCAGCACCTCAGGAGGGTACTACGAGCAGTACTTC.

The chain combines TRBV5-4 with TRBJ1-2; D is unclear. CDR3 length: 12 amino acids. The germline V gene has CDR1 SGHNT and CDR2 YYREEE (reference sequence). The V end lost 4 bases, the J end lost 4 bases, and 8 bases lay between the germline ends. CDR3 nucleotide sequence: TGTGCCAGCAGCGTTTGGGGCTATGGCTACACCTTC. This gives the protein CASSVWGYGYTF.

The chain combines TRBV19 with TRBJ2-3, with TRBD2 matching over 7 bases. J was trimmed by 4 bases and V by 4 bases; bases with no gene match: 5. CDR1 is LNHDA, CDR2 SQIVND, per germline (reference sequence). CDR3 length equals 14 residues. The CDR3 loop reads CASSRGGSPDTQYF. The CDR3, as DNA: TGTGCCAGTAGTAGGGGGGGTAGTCCAGATACGCAGTATTTT.

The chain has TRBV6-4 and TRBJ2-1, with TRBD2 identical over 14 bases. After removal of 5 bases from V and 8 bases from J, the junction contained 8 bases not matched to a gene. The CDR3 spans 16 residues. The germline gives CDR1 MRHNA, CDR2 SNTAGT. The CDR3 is CASSRRTSGRSDEQFF. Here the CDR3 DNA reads TGTGCCAGCAGTCGACGGACTAGCGGGAGGAGCGATGAGCAGTTCTTC.

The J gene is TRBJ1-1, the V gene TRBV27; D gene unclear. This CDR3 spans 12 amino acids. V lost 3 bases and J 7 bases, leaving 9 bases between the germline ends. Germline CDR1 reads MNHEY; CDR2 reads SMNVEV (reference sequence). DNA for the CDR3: TGTGCCAGCAGTTTTCACACCGGTGAAGCTTTCTTT. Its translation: CASSFHTGEAFF.

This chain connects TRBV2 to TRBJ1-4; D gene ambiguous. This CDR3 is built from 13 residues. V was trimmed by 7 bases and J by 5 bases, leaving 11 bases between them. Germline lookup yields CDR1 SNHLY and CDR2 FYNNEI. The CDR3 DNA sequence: TGTGCCAGCACTATAATCCCCAATGAAAAACTGTTTTTT. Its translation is CASTIIPNEKLFF.

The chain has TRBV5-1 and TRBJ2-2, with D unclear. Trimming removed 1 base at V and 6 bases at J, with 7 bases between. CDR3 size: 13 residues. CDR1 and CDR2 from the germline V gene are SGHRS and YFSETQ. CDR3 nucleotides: TGCGCCAGCAGCTTGACAATCTCCGGGGAGCTGTTTTTT. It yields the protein CASSLTISGELFF.